Presented here are 21 T cell receptor beta chains from one specimen sequenced in a study of blood T cell repertoires in COVID-19. The data were produced by immunoSEQ multiplex PCR, yet TCRdb's version contains in-frame clones alone and is incomplete. The table includes roughly 380,000 clones, around nine tenths detected once. Sequenced: peripheral blood. The receptor set was obtained from a woman aged 55-69 years with COVID-19, enrolled during active disease.

This CDR3 is CASSQDSGRGTQYF. The CDR3 nucleotides read TGTGCCAGCAGCCAAGATTCAGGGCGGGGGACCCAGTACTTC. The chain couples TRBV3-1 (or the pseudogene TRBV3-2) to TRBJ2-5; TRBD2 might be the D (6 bases). Trimming took off 0 bases at V and 7 bases at J, with 12 bases between the two ends. The CDR3 is 14 amino acids. Germline loops: CDR1 LGHDT, CDR2 YNNKEL (reference sequence).

This chain links TRBV2 with TRBJ1-3, with 7 bases fitting TRBD1. J was trimmed by 0 bases and V by 6 bases; bases with no gene match: 14. The CDR3 is made up of 18 amino acids. CDR1 SNHLY and CDR2 FYNNEI come from the germline V gene. CDR3: CASRQSGGLLSSGNTIYF. The CDR3, as DNA: TGTGCCAGCAGACAATCAGGGGGGCTCTTGAGCTCTGGAAACACCATATATTTT.

The gene calls are TRBV4-2 and TRBJ2-1; a weak D match, TRBD1 (6 bases). The CDR3 has 17 amino acids. Looked up from germline, CDR1 is LGHNA and CDR2 is YNFKEQ. The germline V and J ends were trimmed by 0 bases and 0 bases, with 12 bases remaining between them. CDR3 residues: CASSQDGTGSSYNEQFF. CDR3 sequence (DNA): TGTGCCAGCAGCCAAGATGGAACAGGGAGCTCCTACAATGAGCAGTTCTTC.

The chain carries TRBV12-3 or TRBV12-4 and TRBJ1-2; D is possibly TRBD1 (5 bases). V was pared by 5 bases and J by 0 bases, with 7 bases between. The CDR3 sequence is 13 residues long. The CDR3 region is CASSDRSNYGYTF. CDR3 bases: TGTGCCAGCAGTGACAGATCTAACTATGGCTACACCTTC.

This rearrangement joins TRBV6-5 to TRBJ2-1; TRBD2 matches 8 bases. The V segment lost 6 bases and the J segment 9 bases; nucleotides outside the gene matches: 13. The CDR3 length is 15 residues. Germline assignment: CDR1 MNHEY and CDR2 SVGAGI. CDR3 sequence: CASRMGSGGPVEQFF. CDR3 in DNA: TGTGCCAGCAGGATGGGTTCGGGGGGGCCCGTTGAGCAGTTCTTC.

This chain joins TRBV24-1 and TRBJ1-1, with a weak D call TRBD1 (5 bases). V was trimmed by 2 bases and J by 4 bases, leaving 7 bases between them. Germline loops: CDR1 KGHDR, CDR2 SFDVKD. The CDR3 runs to 13 residues. The CDR3 reads CATSDWGLTEAFF. The CDR3 DNA follows: TGTGCCACCAGTGATTGGGGACTCACTGAAGCTTTCTTT.

This clone was counted between two and nine times. The chain employs TRBV7-8 and TRBJ2-1; TRBD1 aligns across 12 bases. The CDR3 runs to 16 residues. The germline gives CDR1 SGHVS, CDR2 FQNEAQ. The V gene end was trimmed by 7 bases and the J gene end by 7 bases; junction bases not matched to a gene: 11. The CDR3 here is CASTTEGTGGSNEQFF. The CDR3 coding sequence is TGTGCCAGCACCACAGAGGGGACAGGGGGCTCGAATGAGCAGTTCTTC.

In this sample, this clone turned up once. The chain joins TRBV28 to TRBJ1-1, with D maybe TRBD1 (6 bases). The germline gives CDR1 MDHEN, CDR2 SYDVKM. Trimming removed 2 bases at V and 0 bases at J, with 10 bases between. The CDR3 runs to 15 residues. The CDR3 sequence is CASSLRTELNTEAFF. The CDR3 coding sequence is TGTGCCAGCAGTTTACGGACAGAACTGAACACTGAAGCTTTCTTT.

This clone was observed once. V and J are TRBV28 and TRBJ1-5; TRBD1 is a possible D gene (5 bases). Trimming cost V 2 bases and J 4 bases, with 6 bases left between them. The CDR3 length is 13 residues. Germline CDR1 MDHEN, CDR2 SYDVKM. CDR3 protein: CASSLDRNQPQHF. The CDR3 DNA reads TGTGCCAGCAGTTTAGACAGAAATCAGCCCCAGCATTTT.

The chain combines TRBV19 with TRBJ2-2; 14 positions agree with TRBD2. The CDR3 sequence is 18 residues long. With 4 bases clipped from V and 4 bases from J, the junction kept 8 bases outside the gene matches. Germline assignment: CDR1 LNHDA and CDR2 SQIVND (reference sequence). In DNA, the CDR3 is TGTGCCAGTAGTACGGGACTAGCGGGGGCCCCCTTCACCGGGGAGCTGTTTTTT. Residues: CASSTGLAGAPFTGELFF. The whole variable domain, filled in from reference TRBV19 and TRBJ2-2, reads DGGITQSPKYLFRKEGQNVTLSCEQNLNHDAMYWYRQDPGQGLRLIYYSQIVNDFQKGDIAEGYSVSREKKESFPLTVTSAQKNPTAFYLCASSTGLAGAPFTGELFFGEGSRLTVL.

The chain employs TRBV27 and TRBJ1-6; 8 bases align to TRBD1. Germline CDR1 reads MNHEY; CDR2 reads SMNVEV (reference sequence). The CDR3 totals 16 residues. V trimming: 6 bases; J trimming: 2 bases; junction bases outside the gene matches: 6. This CDR3 is CASSYDRGAYNSPLHF. The CDR3 DNA is TGTGCCAGCAGCTATGACAGGGGCGCCTATAATTCACCCCTCCACTTT.

This chain connects TRBV7-9 to TRBJ1-1, with 7 bases lining up with TRBD1. This CDR3 comprises 16 residues. V lost 7 bases, J lost 5 bases, and 16 bases stayed unmatched. Germline CDR1 reads SEHNR; CDR2 reads FQNEAQ (reference sequence). CDR3 bases: TGTGCCAGCACCTCTTTAGGACCTACAGGGGATACTGAAGCTTTCTTT. This encodes CASTSLGPTGDTEAFF. The full variable domain, in which reference TRBV7-9 and TRBJ1-1 provide the parts outside the CDR3, is DTGVSQNPRHKITKRGQNVTFRCDPISEHNRLYWYRQTLGQGPEFLTYFQNEAQLEKSRLLSDRFSAERPKGSFSTLEIQRTEQGDSAMYLCASTSLGPTGDTEAFFGQGTRLTVV.

J is TRBJ2-5 and V is TRBV24-1, with 7 bases fitting TRBD1. This CDR3 is built from 16 residues. The J segment lost 3 bases and the V segment lost 4 bases, leaving 10 bases of the junction unmatched. The germline CDR1 and CDR2 sequences are KGHDR and SFDVKD. The CDR3 here is CATSDSGTAFKETQYF. The CDR3 region has the DNA TGTGCCACCAGTGACTCCGGGACAGCCTTTAAAGAGACCCAGTACTTC.

The chain uses TRBV5-1 and TRBJ2-3, with TRBD2 identical over 10 bases. The ends lost 5 bases at V and 5 bases at J; junction bases unmatched: 5. CDR3 length equals 14 residues. The germline gives CDR1 SGHRS, CDR2 YFSETQ. In DNA form, the CDR3 reads TGCGCCAGCAGGAGCGGGGGGGCCGTAGATACGCAGTATTTT. It encodes CASRSGGAVDTQYF.

The CDR3 spells CASSQFSGDRNEKLFF. DNA for the CDR3: TGCGCCAGCAGCCAATTTTCGGGGGATCGCAATGAAAAACTGTTTTTT. The J gene is TRBJ1-4, the V gene TRBV4-1, with D possibly TRBD1 on 5 matching bases. Germline V gene sequence: CDR1 MGHRA, CDR2 YSYEKL. V was pared by 2 bases and J by 5 bases, with 15 bases between. The CDR3 loop spans 16 amino acids.

V gene TRBV10-3 combines with J gene TRBJ2-3; TRBD1 is a possible D gene (5 bases). Germline values: CDR1 ENHRY, CDR2 SYGVKD. CDR3 length: 15 amino acids. V dropped 0 bases and J dropped 5 bases, with 12 bases sitting between them. The CDR3 spells CAISESIGAVDTQYF. The CDR3 DNA reads TGTGCCATCAGTGAGTCGATAGGGGCCGTAGATACGCAGTATTTT.

The genes are TRBV5-1 and TRBJ1-4; possibly TRBD1 for D (6 bases). V gave up 1 base and J gave up 4 bases, with 11 bases separating them. The germline V gene has CDR1 SGHRS and CDR2 YFSETQ. CDR3 length: 15 amino acids. The CDR3 protein is CASSLNRAGNEKLFF. The CDR3 DNA reads as TGCGCCAGCAGCTTGAACAGGGCGGGTAATGAAAAACTGTTTTTT.

This rearrangement joins TRBV7-9 to TRBJ1-4; D unclear. In germline, CDR1 is SEHNR, CDR2 FQNEAQ (reference sequence). V was shortened by 5 bases and J by 8 bases, with 9 bases between the two germline ends. The length of the CDR3 is 12 residues. The CDR3 bases are TGTGCCAGCAGCCATAGCCACGAAAAACTGTTTTTT. Translated, it gives CASSHSHEKLFF.

V and J are TRBV30 and TRBJ1-1; D unresolved. V was shortened by 1 base and J by 4 bases, with 10 bases between the two germline ends. The CDR3 has 13 residues. Germline CDR1 reads GTSNPN; CDR2 reads SVGIG (reference sequence). This CDR3 is CAWSGGDGTEAFF. In DNA, the CDR3 is TGTGCCTGGAGTGGCGGGGATGGCACTGAAGCTTTCTTT.

Notes on this clone: This sample also contains other DNA sequences that code for the same CDR3. The J gene is TRBJ1-1, the V gene TRBV12-3 or TRBV12-4; D is perhaps TRBD1 (6 bases). Trimming shortened V by 4 bases and J by 3 bases, and 9 bases separated the two germline ends. This CDR3 is built from 13 residues. CDR3 in amino acids: CASSSQGYTEAFF. The CDR3 bases are TGTGCCAGCAGTTCACAGGGATACACTGAAGCTTTCTTT.

The chain employs TRBV5-1 and TRBJ2-7; 7 bases line up with TRBD1. This CDR3 is built from 15 residues. V dropped 3 bases and J dropped 11; count of bases not matched to a gene: 17. Germline CDR1 reads SGHRS; CDR2 reads YFSETQ. CDR3 region: CASSSGTGARQTKYF. The CDR3 DNA reads TGCGCCAGCAGCTCCGGAACAGGGGCCCGCCAGACAAAGTACTTC.